These 26 T cell receptor beta chains were sequenced from one sample in a study. TCRdb ran MiXCR on the 5' RACE reads and lists one entry per CDR3 protein. This table has under 8,500 distinct CDR3 sequences, 40% to 60% appearing once. The sample was memory CD4+ T cells sorted from a lymph node. Subset specified: memory CD4+ T cells, CD4+CD45RO+CD25-. Every receptor here comes from a female donor with breast cancer.

The gene calls are TRBV18 and TRBJ2-5, with D possibly being TRBD1 (6 bases). With 3 bases removed from V and 4 bases from J, the gap between germline ends came to 15 bases. Germline CDR1 is KGHSH and CDR2 is LQKENI. This CDR3 has 15 residues. DNA of the CDR3: TGTGCCAGCTCACCTCCCCGGAACAGGGCAGAGACCCAGTACTTC. It yields the protein CASSPPRNRAETQYF.

This chain links TRBV7-3 with TRBJ2-6; 7 positions match TRBD1. V trimming: 3 bases; J trimming: 4 bases; junction bases outside the gene matches: 3. The CDR3 spans 15 residues. Germline CDR1 and CDR2: SGHTA and FQGTGA. The DNA for the CDR3 is TGTGCCAGCAGCTTCGGGACAGTAGGGGCCAACGTCCTGACTTTC. This encodes CASSFGTVGANVLTF.

This clonotype was seen only a few times. The genes are TRBV15 and TRBJ1-5; TRBD1 matches at 11 bases. CDR1 is LNHNV and CDR2 is YYDKDF in the germline V gene (reference sequence). V shed 9 bases, J shed 5 bases, and the junction held 9 bases outside the gene matches. The CDR3 length is 15 residues. The CDR3 nucleotides read TGTGCCACTTCAGCGGAGGGACAGGGGGATCAGCCCCAGCATTTT. Encoded protein: CATSAEGQGDQPQHF.

The CDR3 sequence: CANKASTGFGNQPQHF. In DNA form, the CDR3 reads TGTGCCAACAAAGCGTCGACAGGGTTCGGCAATCAGCCCCAGCATTTT. The chain couples TRBV10-3 to TRBJ1-5; 7 bases fit TRBD1. The CDR3 loop spans 16 amino acids. The trim removed 10 bases at V and 2 bases at J, leaving 14 bases unmatched. CDR1 is ENHRY and CDR2 is SYGVKD in the germline V gene.

This clonotype ranks as medium-sized. The gene calls are TRBV20-1 and TRBJ2-3; 7 bases map to TRBD1. V shed 4 bases and J 4 bases; nucleotides not matched to a gene: 2. The CDR3 sequence is 12 residues long. Germline values: CDR1 DFQATT, CDR2 SNEGSKA (reference sequence). The CDR3: CSATQGADTQYF. CDR3 DNA: TGCAGTGCTACTCAGGGGGCAGATACGCAGTATTTT.

As regards this clonotype: A much more abundant neighbour one base away suggests this may be a read error. V gene TRBV7-2 combines with J gene TRBJ2-3, with D possibly being TRBD2 (6 bases). The CDR3 loop spans 14 amino acids. Germline V gives CDR1 SGHTA, CDR2 FQGNSA. V gave up 1 base and J gave up 5 bases, with 10 bases separating them. The CDR3 reads CASSLEPAGDTQYF. CDR3 in DNA: TGTGCCAGCAGCTTAGAACCAGCGGGAGATACGCAGTATTTT.

By proportion, this clonotype is medium-sized. J is TRBJ1-1 and V is TRBV12-3 or TRBV12-4, with D unresolved. The V and J ends lost 0 bases and 3 bases respectively, with 5 bases between them. The CDR3 extends over 13 amino acids. The CDR3 here is CASSLAEYTEAFF. CDR3 bases: TGTGCCAGCAGTTTAGCTGAATACACTGAAGCTTTCTTT.

In DNA, the CDR3 is TGTGCCAGCAGCTTAGCCGGACAGGGTGTCTCTGGGGCCAACGTCCTGACTTTC. It yields the protein CASSLAGQGVSGANVLTF. V is TRBV7-2 and J is TRBJ2-6; 8 positions agree with TRBD1. Trimming at V came to 0 bases and at J to 0 bases, leaving 4 bases not matched to a gene. The CDR3 covers 18 residues. Germline CDR1 is SGHTA and CDR2 is FQGNSA.

A few counts support this clonotype. The chain has TRBV6-5 and TRBJ2-3; D is possibly TRBD1 (6 bases). Germline CDR1 and CDR2: MNHEY and SVGAGI. The CDR3 contains 15 residues. V dropped 2 bases and J dropped 6 bases, with 15 bases sitting between them. The CDR3: CASSYGGLAGDTQYF. The CDR3 nucleotides are TGTGCCAGCAGTTACGGGGGCTTGGCCGGCGATACGCAGTATTTT.

The chain links TRBV6-5 to TRBJ2-2; TRBD2 aligns across 11 bases. Per germline, CDR1 MNHEY and CDR2 SVGAGI. V was pared by 7 bases and J by 7 bases, with 8 bases of the junction left unmatched. The CDR3 is made up of 15 amino acids. The CDR3 nucleotides are TGTGCCAGCACTCCACTAGCGGGAGTTGACGGGGAGCTGTTTTTT. Translated, it gives CASTPLAGVDGELFF.

The rearrangement uses TRBV10-1 and TRBJ2-3; D may be TRBD2 (7 bases). Trimming cost V 0 bases and J 1 base, with 17 bases left between them. Germline V gene sequence: CDR1 WNHNN, CDR2 SYGVQD (reference sequence). The CDR3 has 18 amino acids. CDR3 DNA sequence: TGCGCCAGCAGTGAGTCGTCTTGGGGGGGCCAGGGCACAGATACGCAGTATTTT. Residues: CASSESSWGGQGTDTQYF.

The genes are TRBV29-1 and TRBJ1-5; 7 nucleotides align to TRBD1. This CDR3 is 14 amino acids long. CDR1 and CDR2 from the germline V gene are SQVTM and ANQGSEA. Trimming took 4 bases from V and 2 from J; bases not matched to a gene: 5. CDR3 protein: CSVAPTGGNQPQHF. DNA for the CDR3: TGCAGCGTTGCCCCTACAGGGGGCAATCAGCCCCAGCATTTT.

The CDR3 region has the DNA TGTGCCAGCAGACAGGAAATTCAAGAGACCCAGTACTTC. Its translation: CASRQEIQETQYF. The chain employs TRBV2 and TRBJ2-5; possibly TRBD1 for D (5 bases). The CDR3 runs to 13 residues. V was clipped by 6 bases and J by 2 bases, with 10 bases between them. CDR1 and CDR2 (germline): SNHLY, FYNNEI. The full variable domain, completed using reference TRBV2 and TRBJ2-5, is EPEVTQTPSHQVTQMGQEVILRCVPISNHLYFYWYRQILGQKVEFLVSFYNNEISEKSEIFDDQFSVERPDGSNFTLKIRSTKLEDSAMYFCASRQEIQETQYFGPGTRLLVL.

The chain employs TRBV5-1 and TRBJ2-1, with D uncertain. The CDR3 sequence is 14 residues long. Germline V CDR1 and CDR2: SGHRS, YFSETQ. V lost 3 bases and J 4 bases, leaving 11 bases between the germline ends. The CDR3 protein is CASSSEVSYNEQFF. Here the CDR3 DNA reads TGCGCCAGCAGCTCCGAGGTCAGTTACAATGAGCAGTTCTTC.

This clonotype was seen more than once but under ten times. The chain links TRBV20-1 to TRBJ2-1, with TRBD2 matching over 8 bases. Germline-derived CDR1 and CDR2 are DFQATT and SNEGSKA (reference sequence). There are 15 residues in the CDR3. This CDR3 is CGAGGRGGNYNEQFF. The CDR3 DNA reads TGCGGGGCGGGAGGCCGCGGGGGAAACTACAATGAGCAGTTCTTC.

This clonotype is medium-sized. The chain recombines TRBV4-3 with TRBJ1-4, with 9 bases aligning to TRBD1. CDR3 length: 16 residues. CDR1 LGHNA and CDR2 YSLEER come from the germline V gene. V lost 0 bases and J lost 8; bases outside the gene matches: 7. The CDR3 reads CASSQETGTGMEKLFF. Written as DNA, the CDR3 is TGCGCCAGCAGCCAAGAGACCGGGACAGGGATGGAAAAACTGTTTTTT.

The chain is built from TRBV18 and TRBJ2-1; 11 bases agree with TRBD2. This CDR3 comprises 17 residues. Germline CDR1 reads KGHSH; CDR2 reads LQKENI. J lost 4 bases, V lost 0 bases, and 5 bases had no gene match. The CDR3, as DNA: TGTGCCAGCTCACCACCGGGGCTAGCGGGGGGATACAATGAGCAGTTCTTC. Translation: CASSPPGLAGGYNEQFF.

J is TRBJ2-7 and V is TRBV10-2; 7 positions match TRBD1. Germline CDR1 WSHSY, CDR2 SAAADI. The CDR3 is 14 residues long. The ends lost 9 bases at V and 4 bases at J; junction bases unmatched: 12. The CDR3, as DNA: TGCGCCAGTAGAAGATCGGGACAGATTTACGAGCAGTACTTC. This translates into CASRRSGQIYEQYF.

The rearrangement links TRBV29-1 to TRBJ1-2; D possibly corresponds to TRBD1 (5 bases). V gave up 4 bases and J gave up 6 bases, with 21 bases separating them. The CDR3 spans 15 residues. CDR1 is SQVTM, CDR2 ANQGSEA, per germline. CDR3: CSVGHLDDGGHGYTF. For the CDR3, the DNA is TGCAGCGTTGGACACCTCGACGACGGGGGTCATGGCTACACCTTC.

On this clonotype: One end of the junction fails to match germline, which may point to a read error. The CDR3 here is CASRPDYKTGVYSSQPQHF. The CDR3 bases are TGTGCCAGCAGGCCCGATTATAAGACAGGGGTTTATAGCAGTCAGCCCCAGCATTTT. V usage is TRBV6-5 and J usage is TRBJ1-5; 8 bases fit TRBD1. CDR3 size: 19 residues. Germline V CDR1 and CDR2: MNHEY, SVGAGI.

The CDR3 nucleotides are TGTGCCATCACAGTGTCCGGCACTGGCACAGATACGCAGTATTTT. Translation gives CAITVSGTGTDTQYF. This chain uses TRBV10-3 with TRBJ2-3; D is uncertain. The germline CDR1 and CDR2 sequences are ENHRY and SYGVKD. The CDR3 length is 15 residues. V lost 7 bases and J 1 base, leaving 15 bases between the germline ends.

The chain couples TRBV5-5 to TRBJ2-3, with D possibly TRBD2 on 6 matching bases. Germline-derived CDR1 and CDR2 are SGHKS and YYEKEE (reference sequence). Trimming stripped 4 bases from V and 2 bases from J, with 14 bases between. CDR3 length equals 15 residues. CDR3 amino acids: CASSGDLGYTDTQYF. Here the CDR3 DNA reads TGTGCCAGCAGCGGGGACTTGGGGTACACAGATACGCAGTATTTT.

The chain has TRBV29-1 and TRBJ2-5, with 8 bases fitting TRBD1. CDR1 is SQVTM, CDR2 ANQGSEA, per germline. The CDR3 sequence is 13 residues long. The J segment lost 0 bases and the V segment lost 7 bases, leaving 4 bases of the junction unmatched. DNA of the CDR3: TGCAGCGCAGGACAGGGCCACCAAGAGACCCAGTACTTC. Its translation is CSAGQGHQETQYF.

The rearrangement uses TRBV28 and TRBJ2-2; maybe TRBD2 (7 bases). Germline V gene lookup returns CDR1 MDHEN and CDR2 SYDVKM. The V gene lost 10 bases and the J gene lost 7 bases, with 13 bases spanning the gap. CDR3 size: 12 residues. CDR3 amino acids: CATERGGGELFF. In DNA, the CDR3 is TGTGCCACCGAGAGGGGGGGCGGGGAGCTGTTTTTT.

The V and J genes are TRBV4-1 and TRBJ2-7; 11 positions match TRBD2. Germline loops: CDR1 MGHRA, CDR2 YSYEKL. CDR3 length equals 14 residues. J lost 12 bases, V lost 1 base, and 8 bases had no gene match. The chain's CDR3 is CASSQVGTSGEVYF. CDR3 bases: TGCGCCAGCAGCCAAGTAGGGACTAGCGGAGAAGTGTACTTC.

This rearrangement joins TRBV4-2 to TRBJ2-5; TRBD2 matches at 10 bases. Germline values: CDR1 LGHNA, CDR2 YNFKEQ. With 0 bases clipped from V and 2 bases from J, the junction kept 9 bases outside the gene matches. There are 18 residues in the CDR3. The CDR3 is CASSQDAPLAGLQETQYF. DNA for the CDR3: TGTGCCAGCAGCCAAGATGCACCACTAGCGGGACTTCAAGAGACCCAGTACTTC.